The following is a TCR beta chain sequence with its context. The antigen is unknown. This may be a read error, as it is one base from a much larger clone. TCRdb re-derived calls from the reads in MiXCR, one entry per CDR3 protein. The sample consists of under 350,000 distinct CDR3 sequences, more than 8% of them appearing once. V was shortened by 5 bases and J by 2 bases, with 15 bases between the two germline ends. The CDR3 length is 15 residues. Germline V gives CDR1 SGHTA, CDR2 FQGNSA. This entry comes from a study of T cell repertoires in cytomegalovirus infection. Study-wide findings and caveats: Identification of carriers of CMV plus the relevant HLA was performed using cumulative public TCR beta family frequency.

J is TRBJ1-1 and V is TRBV7-2; D may be TRBD1 (6 bases). The TCR sequence derives from a human donor in good health (CMV status not recorded). Some clones in this sample may be carry-over from other donors' samples. The sample comprised PBMCs. CDR3 DNA: TGTGCCAGCAGCATAAGAGGGGGGGCAAACACTGAAGCTTTCTTT. Amino acid sequence: CASSIRGGANTEAFF.